The 17 T cell receptor beta chains reported below all come from one sample, sequenced in a study of blood T cell repertoires in COVID-19. Clones were read by immunoSEQ multiplex PCR, and TCRdb kept only the in-frame ones, dropping some. The sample shows 100,000 to 150,000 clones, about 82% of them seen only once. Sequencing used peripheral blood. The receptors were gathered from a human donor in a cohort sampled during active COVID-19.

The CDR3: CASSPSVAYEQYF. Here the CDR3 DNA reads TGTGCCAGCAGCCCGAGCGTGGCCTACGAGCAGTACTTC. This sequence joins TRBV5-6 and TRBJ2-7; no clear D gene. The V and J ends lost 4 bases and 2 bases respectively, with 10 bases between them. Germline-derived CDR1 and CDR2 are SGHDT and YYEEEE. The CDR3 extends over 13 amino acids. Supplemented by reference TRBV5-6 and TRBJ2-7, the full variable domain reads DAGVTQSPTHLIKTRGQQVTLRCSPKSGHDTVSWYQQALGQGPQFIFQYYEEEERQRGNFPDRFSGHQFPNYSSELNVNALLLGDSALYLCASSPSVAYEQYFGPGTRLTVT.

This chain joins TRBV5-6 and TRBJ2-3, with TRBD1 identical over 8 bases. Per germline, CDR1 SGHDT and CDR2 YYEEEE. The CDR3 consists of 15 residues. The trim removed 0 bases at V and 0 bases at J, leaving 0 bases unmatched. The CDR3 bases are TGTGCCAGCAGCTTGGGACAGGGGAGCACAGATACGCAGTATTTT. It yields the protein CASSLGQGSTDTQYF. Full variable domain (outside the CDR3, taken from reference TRBV5-6 and TRBJ2-3): DAGVTQSPTHLIKTRGQQVTLRCSPKSGHDTVSWYQQALGQGPQFIFQYYEEEERQRGNFPDRFSGHQFPNYSSELNVNALLLGDSALYLCASSLGQGSTDTQYFGPGTRLTVL.

The chain is built from TRBV7-9 and TRBJ2-1; perhaps TRBD2 as D (5 bases). CDR1 and CDR2 (germline): SEHNR, FQNEAQ (reference sequence). The CDR3 runs to 15 residues. Trimming took 5 bases from V and 6 from J, leaving 17 bases between them. The CDR3 coding sequence is TGTGCCAGCAGCCCATCCACACTAGGCGGCAATGAGCAGTTCTTC. Its translation: CASSPSTLGGNEQFF.

The chain uses TRBV4-1 and TRBJ2-3; TRBD2 is a possible D gene (6 bases). This CDR3 has 13 residues. The ends were cut back, 1 base at V and 5 bases at J, with 7 bases in the middle. Germline values: CDR1 MGHRA, CDR2 YSYEKL. The CDR3 DNA is TGCGCCAGCAGCCAAGGTAGCGGAGATACGCAGTATTTT. Translation gives CASSQGSGDTQYF.

V and J are TRBV29-1 and TRBJ1-4; the D gene is possibly TRBD1 (6 bases). V was shortened by 4 bases and J by 4 bases, with 16 bases between the two germline ends. Germline V gene data show CDR1 as SQVTM and CDR2 as ANQGSEA. CDR3 length: 15 residues. CDR3 sequence (DNA): TGCAGCGTTGTGGGGGGGGCTCGTTTTAATGAAAAACTGTTTTTT. Translating gives CSVVGGARFNEKLFF.

The count of this clone is one. The rearrangement links TRBV28 to TRBJ2-7, with TRBD2 identical over 13 bases. The ends lost 8 bases at V and 4 bases at J; junction bases unmatched: 11. Looked up from germline, CDR1 is MDHEN and CDR2 is SYDVKM. This CDR3 has 16 amino acids. CDR3 nucleotide sequence: TGTGCCAGCCTCAGGACTAGCGGGAGTAAAGGTTACGAGCAGTACTTC. It encodes CASLRTSGSKGYEQYF.

The J gene is TRBJ1-5, the V gene TRBV2; the D gene is possibly TRBD1 (6 bases). Germline lookup yields CDR1 SNHLY and CDR2 FYNNEI. The CDR3 contains 15 residues. V lost 5 bases to trimming and J lost 5 bases, with 16 bases between them. The CDR3 sequence is CASSQILTGYQPQHF. The CDR3 region has the DNA TGTGCCAGCAGTCAAATACTTACAGGGTATCAGCCCCAGCATTTT.

The chain combines TRBV3-1 (or the pseudogene TRBV3-2) with TRBJ1-5, with a weak D call TRBD1 (5 bases). V was clipped by 4 bases and J by 7 bases, with 14 bases between them. Germline lookup yields CDR1 LGHDT and CDR2 YNNKEL (reference sequence). This CDR3 region has 14 residues. Here the CDR3 reads CASSPPRGYQPQHF. In DNA form, the CDR3 reads TGTGCCAGCAGCCCCCCACGGGGGTACCAGCCCCAGCATTTT.

The chain carries TRBV12-3 or TRBV12-4 and TRBJ2-7, with 14 bases aligning to TRBD2. The CDR3 runs to 13 residues. Losses at the gene ends were 8 bases for V and 7 bases for J; bases not matched to a gene: 4. CDR3: CASQGTSGGEQYF. The CDR3 DNA is TGTGCCAGCCAGGGGACTAGCGGGGGTGAGCAGTACTTC.

V and J are TRBV6-6 and TRBJ1-2, with 11 bases lining up with TRBD1. Trimming at V came to 2 bases and at J to 6 bases, leaving 5 bases not matched to a gene. Germline assignment: CDR1 MNHNY and CDR2 SVGAGI (reference sequence). This CDR3 has 15 amino acids. CDR3 sequence reads: CASSYPGQGVDGYTF. The CDR3 nucleotides read TGTGCCAGCAGTTACCCGGGACAGGGGGTAGATGGCTACACCTTC.

The chain couples TRBV28 to TRBJ2-4, with 9 bases matching TRBD1. From germline, CDR1 is MDHEN and CDR2 SYDVKM. This CDR3 comprises 19 residues. V shed 0 bases, J shed 6 bases, and the junction held 15 bases outside the gene matches. The CDR3 DNA reads as TGTGCCAGCAGTTTATGGGGTGGGGGACAGGGAATTATCCGAAACATTCAGTACTTC. Translated, it gives CASSLWGGGQGIIRNIQYF.

This chain uses TRBV5-6 with TRBJ2-7, with D perhaps matching TRBD1 (5 bases). Between the trimmed V and J ends, which lost 4 bases and 1 base, there was a span of 15 bases. Germline V CDR1 and CDR2: SGHDT, YYEEEE. The CDR3 length is 15 residues. This chain's CDR3 is CASSAPQGWSYEQYF. The CDR3 nucleotides read TGTGCCAGCAGCGCACCTCAGGGTTGGTCCTACGAGCAGTACTTC. The whole variable domain, filled in from reference TRBV5-6 and TRBJ2-7, reads DAGVTQSPTHLIKTRGQQVTLRCSPKSGHDTVSWYQQALGQGPQFIFQYYEEEERQRGNFPDRFSGHQFPNYSSELNVNALLLGDSALYLCASSAPQGWSYEQYFGPGTRLTVT.

The chain has TRBV6-5 and TRBJ1-5, with 7 bases matching TRBD1. CDR1 and CDR2 from the germline V gene are MNHEY and SVGAGI. The J segment lost 11 bases and the V segment lost 0 bases, leaving 7 bases of the junction unmatched. The CDR3 consists of 14 residues. The CDR3 is CASSYSGTARAQHF. The CDR3 coding sequence is TGTGCCAGCAGTTACTCCGGGACAGCGCGGGCCCAGCATTTT.

The J gene is TRBJ2-1, the V gene TRBV7-8, with D possibly matching TRBD2 (5 bases). V was trimmed by 4 bases and J by 4 bases, leaving 14 bases between them. Germline CDR1 reads SGHVS; CDR2 reads FQNEAQ. The CDR3 consists of 15 residues. The CDR3 sequence is CASSSRDAPYNEQFF. The CDR3 bases are TGTGCCAGCAGCTCGAGGGATGCTCCATACAATGAGCAGTTCTTC.

J is TRBJ2-2 and V is TRBV6-6; 9 bases are a match to TRBD2. The trim removed 10 bases at V and 2 bases at J, leaving 8 bases unmatched. CDR1 is MNHNY, CDR2 SVGAGI, per germline (reference sequence). This CDR3 spans 15 amino acids. The CDR3 nucleotides read TGTGCCACCAGAAGACTAGCGGTAAACACCGGGGAGCTGTTTTTT. Translated: CATRRLAVNTGELFF.

The gene calls are TRBV29-1 and TRBJ1-1; a possible D gene is TRBD1 (6 bases). Trimming pared 4 bases from V and 8 bases from J, leaving 14 bases between. The CDR3 is 12 amino acids. Germline V CDR1 and CDR2: SQVTM, ANQGSEA. In DNA form, the CDR3 reads TGCAGCGTTGTGGGGGCAGAGAAGGAAGCTTTCTTT. Translating gives CSVVGAEKEAFF.

The V gene is TRBV10-3, the J gene TRBJ2-7; D possibly corresponds to TRBD1 (6 bases). Between the trimmed V and J ends, which lost 6 bases and 0 bases, there was a span of 12 bases. Germline assignment: CDR1 ENHRY and CDR2 SYGVKD. This CDR3 comprises 14 residues. The CDR3 DNA reads TGTGCCATCAGGACAGGACCCTACTCCTACGAGCAGTACTTC. It specifies CAIRTGPYSYEQYF.